The sample holds many counts of the clone carrying this T cell receptor (beta chain). Its target is unknown. The data belong to a study of Graves' ophthalmopathy and Graves' hyperthyroidism. CAS ≥3, NOSPECS ≥4, moderate-to-severe activity and duration under 3 months marked donors with ophthalmopathy. Trimming at V came to 8 bases and at J to 6 bases, leaving 11 bases not matched to a gene. The CDR3 is 14 amino acids. Germline lookup yields CDR1 SQVTM and CDR2 ANQGSEA. Study-wide results and limits: With a specificity of under 85% and a sensitivity of 60% to 71%, the model predicted ophthalmopathy progression. Blood contained most expanded thyroid clonotypes exceeding 0.001 frequency.

TCR beta CDR3 amplification used RNA transcripts. Second-round multiplex PCR followed a first-round RT-PCR using HTBI primers. Each CDR3 protein gets one entry after TCRdb re-called the multiplex PCR reads with MiXCR. This table has about 740,000 distinct CDR3 sequences, about 44% appearing once. The sequencing input was peripheral blood. The chain has TRBV29-1 and TRBJ1-1, with 11 bases fitting TRBD1. The clonotype originates from an adult man with Graves' ophthalmopathy. DNA for the CDR3: TGCAGCCATGTAAGGACAGGGGGCAACGCTGAAGCTTTCTTT. Translating it yields CSHVRTGGNAEAFF.